These 18 T cell receptor beta chains were sequenced from one sample in a study of blood T cell repertoires in COVID-19. TCRdb's copy holds only in-frame clones and misses some; the assay was immunoSEQ multiplex PCR. The table records 400,000 or so clones, 80% to 90% of them present only once. The material sequenced was PBMCs or T cells enriched from blood (not recorded which). These receptors all come from a man aged 25 to 45 who had recovered from COVID-19.

This chain links TRBV5-4 with TRBJ2-7, with 12 nucleotides matching TRBD1. Germline V gives CDR1 SGHNT, CDR2 YYREEE (reference sequence). The trim removed 5 bases at V and 3 bases at J, leaving 9 bases unmatched. CDR3 size: 16 residues. CDR3 residues: CASSRTGTGGFYEQYF. CDR3 bases: TGTGCCAGCAGTCGCACCGGGACAGGGGGCTTCTACGAGCAGTACTTC.

The chain combines TRBV6-5 with TRBJ2-1; D not certain. CDR3 length: 13 residues. Germline V CDR1 and CDR2: MNHEY, SVGAGI. Trimming stripped 5 bases from V and 4 bases from J, with 9 bases between. The CDR3 coding sequence is TGTGCCAGCAGTCCGGCGGCGTACAATGAGCAGTTCTTC. It codes for CASSPAAYNEQFF.

This clone was picked up one time. Possible read error: a much larger clone is one base away. J is TRBJ1-5 and V is TRBV3-1 (or the pseudogene TRBV3-2), with D unresolved. Between the trimmed V and J ends, which lost 1 base and 11 bases, there was a span of 9 bases. The CDR3 length is 12 residues. Germline CDR1 reads LGHDT; CDR2 reads YNNKEL (reference sequence). CDR3 nucleotides: TGTGCCAGCAGCCAAGGGAGCCAGTCCCAGCATTTT. It is translated as CASSQGSQSQHF.

The chain joins TRBV2 to TRBJ1-2, with a tentative D call TRBD1 (5 bases). Trimming took 7 bases from V and 4 from J, leaving 13 bases between them. Germline V gene sequence: CDR1 SNHLY, CDR2 FYNNEI. This CDR3 has 13 residues. In DNA, the CDR3 is TGTGCCAGCAAAGACAGCTTGAGCTATGGCTACACCTTC. It yields the protein CASKDSLSYGYTF.

This rearrangement joins TRBV28 to TRBJ1-5, with D tentatively TRBD1 (6 bases). The V gene lost 5 bases and the J gene lost 7 bases, with 12 bases spanning the gap. The CDR3 runs 13 residues. CDR1 MDHEN and CDR2 SYDVKM come from the germline V gene. The CDR3 region has the DNA TGTGCCAGCAGTCGACAGGTGGACCAGCCCCAGCATTTT. This encodes CASSRQVDQPQHF.

The gene calls are TRBV2 and TRBJ2-7; 11 bases fit TRBD1. Germline V gives CDR1 SNHLY, CDR2 FYNNEI. V lost 6 bases, J lost 6 bases, and 7 bases stayed unmatched. CDR3 length: 14 residues. The CDR3 DNA follows: TGTGCCAGCAGGGGACAGGGGGGGACCCTCGAGCAGTACTTC. Amino acids: CASRGQGGTLEQYF.

The rearrangement uses TRBV5-1 and TRBJ1-4; no firm D call. Trimming took 0 bases from V and 3 from J, leaving 6 bases between them. The length of the CDR3 is 14 residues. The germline gives CDR1 SGHRS, CDR2 YFSETQ. Written as DNA, the CDR3 is TGCGCCAGCAGCTTGGGTCAGGCTAATGAAAAACTGTTTTTT. Protein product: CASSLGQANEKLFF. The full variable domain, in which reference TRBV5-1 and TRBJ1-4 provide the parts outside the CDR3, is KAGVTQTPRYLIKTRGQQVTLSCSPISGHRSVSWYQQTPGQGLQFLFEYFSETQRNKGNFPGRFSGRQFSNSRSEMNVSTLELGDSALYLCASSLGQANEKLFFGSGTQLSVL.

The chain uses TRBV30 and TRBJ1-4; the D gene is possibly TRBD1 (5 bases). Germline V lookup: CDR1 GTSNPN, CDR2 SVGIG (reference sequence). V was clipped by 2 bases and J by 8 bases, with 12 bases between them. This CDR3 has 13 residues. The CDR3 coding sequence is TGTGCCTGGAGTTCTGGTGGGGGGGAAAAACTGTTTTTT. This codes for CAWSSGGGEKLFF.

This chain's CDR3 is CASNGQGDSEAFF. The CDR3 coding sequence is TGTGCCAGTAACGGGCAGGGGGACTCTGAAGCTTTCTTT. The chain couples TRBV19 to TRBJ1-1, with 7 bases aligning to TRBD1. V lost 7 bases to trimming and J lost 6 bases; unmatched junction nucleotides: 8. Germline CDR1 reads LNHDA; CDR2 reads SQIVND (reference sequence). CDR3 length: 13 amino acids.

The rearrangement joins TRBV5-1 to TRBJ1-1; tentatively, D is TRBD1 (5 bases). The CDR3 spans 13 residues. Between the trimmed V and J ends, which lost 7 bases and 4 bases, there was a span of 14 bases. The germline gives CDR1 SGHRS, CDR2 YFSETQ. The CDR3 bases are TGCGCCAGCGGCCAGGGTATTGGCACTGAAGCTTTCTTT. It yields the protein CASGQGIGTEAFF.

The rearrangement uses TRBV28 and TRBJ1-2; 11 bases match TRBD1. CDR3 length: 15 residues. After removal of 7 bases from V and 11 bases from J, the junction contained 15 bases not matched to a gene. Germline V gene sequence: CDR1 MDHEN, CDR2 SYDVKM. CDR3 DNA: TGTGCCAGCACCTTCCCGCCTGGGACAGGGGGGAAATACACCTTC. This gives the protein CASTFPPGTGGKYTF.

As regards this clone: One end of the junction is discordant with germline, which a read error may explain. The V and J genes are TRBV30 and TRBJ1-5; D gene unclear. In germline, CDR1 is GTSNPN, CDR2 SVGIG (reference sequence). This CDR3 is 16 amino acids long. CDR3 region: CARSVSGNWYGQPQHF. DNA for the CDR3: TGTGCCCGGAGTGTATCGGGGAACTGGTATGGTCAGCCCCAGCATTTT.

The table lists this clone with a count of one. The CDR3 nucleotides are TGTGCCACTCGACAGGGATCGAATCAGCCCCAGCATTTT. Its protein product is CATRQGSNQPQHF. The chain employs TRBV24-1 and TRBJ1-5; 7 bases match TRBD1. The length of the CDR3 is 13 residues. With V trimmed by 10 bases and J by 4 bases, 6 bases remained unmatched. The germline V gene has CDR1 KGHDR and CDR2 SFDVKD.

In this sample, this clone turned up a few times. The chain has TRBV6-6 and TRBJ1-2; 8 nucleotides agree with TRBD1. Trimming took 6 bases from V and 4 from J; bases not matched to a gene: 10. The CDR3 extends over 15 amino acids. Germline V gives CDR1 MNHNY, CDR2 SVGAGI (reference sequence). The CDR3 DNA sequence: TGTGCCAGCAGGAGACCAGGGGGCGCCCCCTATGGCTACACCTTC. It encodes CASRRPGGAPYGYTF.

The chain employs TRBV28 and TRBJ1-1, with TRBD1 matching 7 bases. The CDR3 runs to 14 residues. Trimming removed 3 bases from V and 6 bases from J; junction bases left unmatched: 7. Germline V gene lookup returns CDR1 MDHEN and CDR2 SYDVKM. CDR3 sequence: CASSLGDRVAEAFF. The CDR3 DNA reads TGTGCCAGCAGTTTGGGTGACAGGGTCGCTGAAGCTTTCTTT.

CDR3 amino acids: CASSSAGPGNEKLFF. CDR3 nucleotides: TGTGCCAGCAGCAGCGCGGGACCCGGCAATGAAAAACTGTTTTTT. This chain uses TRBV28 with TRBJ1-4; a possible D gene is TRBD1 (5 bases). The germline V gene has CDR1 MDHEN and CDR2 SYDVKM. CDR3 length: 15 residues. Trimming cost V 6 bases and J 5 bases, with 16 bases left between them.

CDR3 bases: TGCGCCAGCAGCTTGGGCCCCCGGGGCAATCAGCCCCAGCATTTT. It translates to CASSLGPRGNQPQHF. The J gene is TRBJ1-5, the V gene TRBV5-1; D remains ambiguous. Trimming pared 0 bases from V and 2 bases from J, leaving 9 bases between. The CDR3 spans 15 residues. Germline V gene data show CDR1 as SGHRS and CDR2 as YFSETQ.

The chain links TRBV28 to TRBJ2-3; 9 bases line up with TRBD2. The CDR3 is 17 amino acids. Trimming cost V 0 bases and J 4 bases; bases outside gene matches: 8. Germline V gene lookup returns CDR1 MDHEN and CDR2 SYDVKM. The CDR3 protein is CASSLWVAGDFADTQYF. CDR3 sequence (DNA): TGTGCCAGCAGTTTATGGGTAGCGGGAGATTTCGCAGATACGCAGTATTTT. The full variable domain, completed using reference TRBV28 and TRBJ2-3, is DVKVTQSSRYLVKRTGEKVFLECVQDMDHENMFWYRQDPGLGLRLIYFSYDVKMKEKGDIPEGYSVSREKKERFSLILESASTNQTSMYLCASSLWVAGDFADTQYFGPGTRLTVL.